A single sample gave rise to the 12 T cell receptor beta chains below, sequenced in a study of OX40 agonist ivuxolimab in advanced cancers. Libraries were prepared by immunoSEQ multiplex PCR; TCRdb keeps only in-frame clonotypes and omits some of them. This table has some 61,000 clones, about 87% appearing once. This material consisted of CD4+ or CD8+ T cells sorted from blood, taken in a trial of the OX40 agonist ivuxolimab. The receptors derive from an adult with an advanced solid tumor such as melanoma, head and neck, liver or kidney cancer.

The chain combines TRBV6-6 with TRBJ1-1, with a tentative D call TRBD1 (5 bases). Germline V gene lookup returns CDR1 MNHNY and CDR2 SVGAGI (reference sequence). The CDR3 runs to 13 residues. Trimming shortened V by 7 bases and J by 0 bases, and 9 bases separated the two germline ends. This chain's CDR3 is CASTLTVNTEAFF. The CDR3 DNA follows: TGTGCCAGCACCTTGACAGTGAACACTGAAGCTTTCTTT.

The chain combines TRBV19 with TRBJ1-2; D may be TRBD1 (5 bases). The CDR3 spans 15 residues. Germline V lookup: CDR1 LNHDA, CDR2 SQIVND (reference sequence). Trimming stripped 7 bases from V and 1 base from J, with 16 bases between. In DNA form, the CDR3 reads TGTGCCAGTACATGGGGGGTCGGAGGTAACTATGGCTACACCTTC. This sequence encodes CASTWGVGGNYGYTF.

The CDR3 bases are TGCGCCAGCAGCGGTACACCGGGTCAGCCCCAGCATTTT. Protein product: CASSGTPGQPQHF. The chain carries TRBV5-1 and TRBJ1-5; D remains ambiguous. Trimming stripped 4 bases from V and 6 bases from J, with 11 bases between. Per the germline V gene, CDR1 is SGHRS and CDR2 is YFSETQ. The CDR3 runs to 13 residues.

Here the CDR3 DNA reads TGCGCCAGCAGGCTAATACCGGGACAGGGGGCCGGCGAGCAGTACTTC. It is translated as CASRLIPGQGAGEQYF. The chain links TRBV23-1 to TRBJ2-7; TRBD1 agrees at 12 bases. TRBV23-1 is an open reading frame whose function is uncertain. V shed 6 bases and J 6 bases; nucleotides not matched to a gene: 12. CDR3 length: 16 residues.

This chain connects TRBV25-1 to TRBJ2-5; TRBD2 matches 14 bases. The V segment lost 4 bases and the J segment 5 bases; nucleotides outside the gene matches: 12. CDR3 length: 18 amino acids. The germline gives CDR1 MGHDK, CDR2 SYGVNS. In DNA, the CDR3 is TGTGCCAGCAGTGGCTCCGGACTAGCGGGAGGAGGGTGGGAGACCCAGTACTTC. Residues: CASSGSGLAGGGWETQYF.

This CDR3 is CASRRQGGFYEQYF. CDR3 nucleotide sequence: TGCGCCAGCAGGAGACAGGGAGGATTCTACGAGCAGTACTTC. The J gene is TRBJ2-7, the V gene TRBV4-1; D may be TRBD1 (7 bases). This CDR3 contains 14 residues. Trimming cost V 6 bases and J 3 bases, with 15 bases left between them. The V gene's germline CDR1 is MGHRA and CDR2 YSYEKL.

This rearrangement joins TRBV9 to TRBJ1-1; no reliable D call. V was trimmed by 1 base and J by 3 bases, leaving 13 bases between them. The CDR3 loop spans 15 amino acids. The germline V gene encodes CDR1 SGDLS and CDR2 YYNGEE. The CDR3 DNA reads TGTGCCAGCAGCGTAAGCAACCAACCTCACACTGAAGCTTTCTTT. Its protein product is CASSVSNQPHTEAFF.

V and J are TRBV7-2 and TRBJ2-5; D is uncertain. V was trimmed by 1 base and J by 5 bases, leaving 11 bases between them. The germline V gene encodes CDR1 SGHTA and CDR2 FQGNSA. The CDR3 runs 14 residues. CDR3 nucleotides: TGTGCCAGCAGCTTAGAGCCTCGTTCGGAGACCCAGTACTTC. Its translation: CASSLEPRSETQYF.

Relative to its sample, this clone is medium-sized. This chain links TRBV6-5 with TRBJ2-2; D is unclear. V gave up 6 bases and J gave up 6 bases, with 11 bases separating them. Per germline, CDR1 MNHEY and CDR2 SVGAGI. The CDR3 spans 13 residues. CDR3 coding DNA: TGTGCCAGCAGATACGGCGTTTCCGGGGAGCTGTTTTTT. Amino acids: CASRYGVSGELFF.

V usage is TRBV6-5 and J usage is TRBJ2-1, with TRBD1 matching 9 bases. The CDR3 loop spans 15 amino acids. Germline CDR1 reads MNHEY; CDR2 reads SVGAGI. The ends lost 6 bases at V and 6 bases at J; junction bases unmatched: 9. CDR3 sequence: CASSGRRQGGNEQFF. In DNA, the CDR3 is TGTGCCAGCAGCGGCAGAAGACAGGGGGGCAATGAGCAGTTCTTC.

This chain connects TRBV28 to TRBJ1-1; TRBD1 might be the D (5 bases). The CDR3 loop spans 15 amino acids. Germline CDR1 is MDHEN and CDR2 is SYDVKM. The V end lost 10 bases, the J end lost 5 bases, and 23 bases lay between the germline ends. CDR3 DNA sequence: TGTGCCATTCGCAGGTGGCAGGGATCGATGACTGAAGCTTTCTTT. Its protein product is CAIRRWQGSMTEAFF.

The gene calls are TRBV5-1 and TRBJ2-2; no clear D. Germline CDR1 reads SGHRS; CDR2 reads YFSETQ. The V end was cut by 3 bases, the J end by 0 bases, with 12 bases between. This CDR3 region has 16 residues. The CDR3: CASSYEPTTNTGELFF. CDR3 coding DNA: TGCGCCAGCAGCTACGAGCCTACTACGAACACCGGGGAGCTGTTTTTT.